The present entry profiles one T cell receptor (beta chain) with its context. This clonotype has only a few counts. The target of this receptor is not known. No per-base quality is available; no much larger clone lies one base away. The TCR beta CDR3 regions were amplified from RNA transcripts. A first-round RT-PCR of the TCR CDR3 used the HTBI primer set with the Qiagen OneStep RT-PCR kit. The libraries were constructed in a second round of multiplex PCR and then size-selected and purified. Sequencing of the libraries was done on an Illumina HiSeq2000 using paired-end 100 bp reads. The study's own analysis went as follows. SOAPnuke was used to process the raw data, with reads discarded if the reads contained adapters or uncalled bases, had a mean Phred below 15, or lacked an exact constant-primer or identifier match. High-quality paired reads were merged using COPE v1.2.5, and each unique nucleotide sequence was defined as a clonotype. MiTCR v1.1 was used to align clonotypes to the IMGT TRBV, TRBD and TRBJ reference segments. Only V-J combinations with frequency above 0.0001, covering about 99% of repertoires, were analysed. The TCS score was defined as the ratio of F50 (clonal expansion) to E x V (chaos), calculated using BLOSUM62-based TCRdist between CDR3 peptides within each V-J. Welch's t-statistics and random forest reduced around 550 V-J features to 10 to 15, which were used in a naive Bayes classifier (R e1071). TCRdb itself trimmed the public reads at Q25 with fastp, ran MiXCR and retained productive beta chains. Each entry merges the rows of one CDR3 protein and shows their most common DNA and genes. Here the V and J calls rest on TCRdb's processing, not on the authors' analysis. The sample records 700,000 or so distinct CDR3 sequences, roughly 15% of which are singletons. Jointly, the top ten make up over 7.5% of the sample.

This entry belongs to a study of T cells in Graves' hyperthyroidism and ophthalmopathy (dated by TCRdb to the late 2010s). Describing the broader study: Peripheral blood samples were taken at the time of initial diagnosis, prior to any treatment. Following sampling, methimazole starting at 30 mg daily was given to hyperthyroidism patients, and high-dose intravenous methylprednisolone was given to ophthalmopathy patients. To identify distinguishing TCR V-J signatures, a discovery cohort of about 95 patients was used, comprising fewer than 45 with Graves' ophthalmopathy and some 57 with stable Graves' hyperthyroidism. Prospective prediction of ophthalmopathy was tested in an independent validation cohort of some 19 hyperthyroidism patients and some 17 patients who later progressed to ophthalmopathy. The roughly 100 discovery patients were divided at random into training and test sets in a 7:3 ratio. Thyroid tissue and blood T-cell repertoires from about six Graves' hyperthyroidism patients were also compared in the study. The paper reports TCR Vbeta CDR3 sequencing of roughly 140 peripheral blood samples: over 40 ophthalmopathy, over 70 hyperthyroidism and around 17 progressor patients. What the research found in general, with its limitations: Most expanded thyroid clonotypes (frequency above 0.001) were also detected in blood, suggesting blood repertoires may reflect thyroid immune responses. No statistical method was used to fix the sample size in advance, and group allocation was not hidden from the investigators. In cross-validation, a model built on a 13 V-J signature told ophthalmopathy apart from stable hyperthyroidism with 87.88% sensitivity and about 81% specificity, and in testing the same model reached 80%/75%. In validation, the model predicted progression to ophthalmopathy with over 60% sensitivity and about 72% specificity, a median of roughly seven months before onset.

At the junction V is shortened by 4 bases and J by 5 bases, with 13 bases in between. The CDR3 runs 15 residues from the cysteine to the phenylalanine. CDR3 DNA is the only sequence kept; it has 45 bases, read in frame from the first base. The germline V gene specifies KGHDR as CDR1 and SFDVKD as CDR2. Stable Graves' hyperthyroidism was defined as no progression to ophthalmopathy during 18 months of follow-up. Hyperthyroidism patients were newly diagnosed, with disease duration under 2 months, and aged 18 to 65 years. Any patient with an uncontrolled infection, another autoimmune disease, pregnancy or lactation was excluded. Diagnoses were based on clinical symptoms, serum thyroxine and TRAb, thyroid ultrasound and orbital computed tomography. PBMCs were isolated from approximately 10 ml of fresh peripheral blood by Ficoll-Paque density gradient centrifugation. Trizol reagent was used to extract total RNA, and RNA quality was then checked on an Agilent 2100 Bioanalyzer.

The TCR originated in a man aged 18 to 35 with Graves' hyperthyroidism. Sequencing was done on a sample of blood. The V and J segments used are TRBV24-1 and TRBJ1-4, with TRBD1 perhaps the D gene, on 5 matching bases. The CDR3 protein sequence reads: CATSDPGLRNEKLFF. The nucleotide sequence is TGTGCCACCAGTGACCCGGGACTGAGGAATGAAAAACTGTTTTTT.